This T cell receptor beta chain derives from a study of shared clonotypes between healthy human individuals. Germline V lookup: CDR1 SQVTM, CDR2 ANQGSEA. V trimming: 3 bases; J trimming: 1 base; junction bases outside the gene matches: 15. There are 18 residues in the CDR3. Using immunoSEQ multiplex PCR, the repertoire was profiled, and TCRdb retains in-frame clones only, with some absent. This sample has about 2.4 million clones, with approximately 93% found just once. Sequencing used naive CD4+ T cells from PBMCs. Documented subset: CD45RA+ positively selected. The chain recombines TRBV29-1 with TRBJ2-1; TRBD2 matches 7 bases. This receptor was identified in a man aged 18 to 30 in good health. Some clones in this sample may be carry-over from other donors' samples. In nucleotides, the CDR3 is TGCAGCGTTGAGTGGGGTCCCATAGCGGGCTCTTCCTACAATGAGCAGTTCTTC. Protein: CSVEWGPIAGSSYNEQFF.